This is a list of T cell receptor beta chains from one sample in a study of patients and donors after allogeneic stem cell transplantation. TCRdb itself ran the RT-PCR reads through MiXCR, one entry per CDR3 protein. Among 20,000 to 30,000 distinct CDR3 sequences listed, approximately 39% were seen once. Input material: blood, either unsorted or a sorted T cell fraction (not recorded which). Source of these receptors: a human donor who was either an allogeneic HSCT recipient or a stem cell or donor lymphocyte infusion donor (not recorded which). It is not recorded whose cells these are; they may come from a transplant donor. CDR3s include the opening cysteine and the closing phenylalanine or tryptophan. The order of the fields is D gene, J gene, V gene, CDR3 protein. D genes are given only for firm matches.

- | TRBJ2-7 | TRBV20-1 | CSARGYPYEQYF
- | TRBJ1-5 | TRBV7-2 | CASSTMMTNQPQHF
TRBD2 | TRBJ2-7 | TRBV6-1 | CASMLERGSYEQYF
- | TRBJ2-6 | TRBV5-1 | CASGGQRSGANVLTF
- | TRBJ2-2 | TRBV10-2 | CATILASGTGELFF
- | TRBJ1-1 | TRBV6-5 | CASSYSRVGAQGTEAFF
- | TRBJ1-1 | TRBV6-5 | CASSYIDRPRATEAFF
- | TRBJ2-5 | TRBV5-1 | CASSLGVLGETQYF
- | TRBJ1-6 | TRBV2 | CASSDFRGGNSPLHF
- | TRBJ2-7 | TRBV4-1 | CASSQEGQSSYEQYF
- | TRBJ1-1 | TRBV15 | CATSRNTEAFF
- | TRBJ2-7 | TRBV18 | CASSSGFEQYF
- | TRBJ2-1 | TRBV11-2 | CASSLEGTEQFF
- | TRBJ1-5 | TRBV27 | CASSLYPYNGASNQPQHF
TRBD2 | TRBJ2-1 | TRBV12-3/TRBV12-4 | CASSLAESYNEQFF
- | TRBJ2-1 | TRBV12-3/TRBV12-4 | CASSASEQFF
TRBD1 | TRBJ2-7 | TRBV5-1 | CASSLVLGQGSSYEQYF
TRBD1 | TRBJ1-6 | TRBV10-3 | CAIRRTGDNSPLHF
- | TRBJ1-1 | TRBV5-4 | CASSLEAYTEAFF
- | TRBJ1-1 | TRBV7-9 | CASSRSGLLLGDTEAFF
TRBD2 | TRBJ2-3 | TRBV20-1 | CSARDFWRESTDTQYF
- | TRBJ2-5 | TRBV5-1 | CASSTLTGQETQYF
- | TRBJ2-3 | TRBV28 | CASSLIGDTQYF
- | TRBJ2-1 | TRBV9 | CASSVAPGSSFNEQFF
TRBD1 | TRBJ1-1 | TRBV20-1 | CSAAGQGDTEAFF
TRBD2 | TRBJ2-3 | TRBV12-3/TRBV12-4 | CASIWGRAFTDTQYF
- | TRBJ2-3 | TRBV28 | CASSKGAGVDTQYF
- | TRBJ2-1 | TRBV5-1 | CASSPNRDGEQFF
- | TRBJ2-3 | TRBV7-7 | CASPIGTHPRDPQYF
TRBD1 | TRBJ2-5 | TRBV3-1 | CASTGGRETQYF
TRBD1 | TRBJ2-7 | TRBV5-1 | CASSLHPGTGAYEQYF
TRBD2 | TRBJ2-7 | TRBV20-1 | CSARSGTSGRDWEQYF
TRBD1 | TRBJ1-2 | TRBV9 | CASSVDQGDYGYTF
- | TRBJ2-7 | TRBV5-1 | CASSLRAITYEQYF
- | TRBJ2-2 | TRBV12-3/TRBV12-4 | CASSPKLTGTGNTGELFF
- | TRBJ1-1 | TRBV12-3/TRBV12-4 | CASSRLTLGNTEAFF